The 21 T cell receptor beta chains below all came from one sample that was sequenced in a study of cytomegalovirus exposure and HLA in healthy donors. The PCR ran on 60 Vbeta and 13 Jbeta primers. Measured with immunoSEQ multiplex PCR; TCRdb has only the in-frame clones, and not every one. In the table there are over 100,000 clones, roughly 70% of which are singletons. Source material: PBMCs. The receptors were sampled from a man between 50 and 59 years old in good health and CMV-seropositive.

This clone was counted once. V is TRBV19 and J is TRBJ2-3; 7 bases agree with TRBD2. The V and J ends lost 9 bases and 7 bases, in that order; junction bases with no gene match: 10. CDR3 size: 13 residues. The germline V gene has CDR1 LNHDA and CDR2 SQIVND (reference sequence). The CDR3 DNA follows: TGTGCCAGAGACAGACTAGCCGCATATACGCAGTATTTT. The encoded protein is CARDRLAAYTQYF.

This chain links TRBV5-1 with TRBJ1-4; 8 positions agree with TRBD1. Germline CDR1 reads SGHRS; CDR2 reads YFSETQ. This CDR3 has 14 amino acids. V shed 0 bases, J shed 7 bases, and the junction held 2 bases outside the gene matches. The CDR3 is CASSLGTGSEKLFF. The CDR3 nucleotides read TGCGCCAGCAGCTTGGGGACAGGGAGTGAAAAACTGTTTTTT.

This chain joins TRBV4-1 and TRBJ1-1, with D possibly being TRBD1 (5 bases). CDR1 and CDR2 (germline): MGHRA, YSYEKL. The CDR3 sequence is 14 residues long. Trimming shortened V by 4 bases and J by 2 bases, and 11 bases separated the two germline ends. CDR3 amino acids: CASSPPGENTEAFF. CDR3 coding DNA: TGCGCCAGCAGCCCCCCGGGGGAAAACACTGAAGCTTTCTTT.

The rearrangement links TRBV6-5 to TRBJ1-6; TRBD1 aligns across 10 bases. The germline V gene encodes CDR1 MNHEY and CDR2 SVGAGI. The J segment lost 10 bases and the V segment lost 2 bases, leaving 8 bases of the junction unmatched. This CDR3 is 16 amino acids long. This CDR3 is CASSYLAGQGSSPLHF. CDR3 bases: TGTGCCAGCAGTTACCTAGCGGGACAGGGGTCGTCACCCCTCCACTTT.

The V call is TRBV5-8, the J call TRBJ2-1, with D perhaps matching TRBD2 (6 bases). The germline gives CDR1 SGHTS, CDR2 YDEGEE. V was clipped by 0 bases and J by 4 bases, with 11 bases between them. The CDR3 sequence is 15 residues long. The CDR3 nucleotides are TGTGCCAGCAGCTTGGCGGGAGTCTCTTACAATGAGCAGTTCTTC. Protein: CASSLAGVSYNEQFF.

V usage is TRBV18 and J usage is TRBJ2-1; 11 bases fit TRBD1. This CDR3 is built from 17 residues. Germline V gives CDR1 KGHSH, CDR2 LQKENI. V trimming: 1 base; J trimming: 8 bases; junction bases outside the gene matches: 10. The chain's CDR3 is CASSPLSGGQGAYEQFF. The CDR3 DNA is TGTGCCAGCTCACCACTCTCTGGTGGACAGGGGGCATATGAGCAGTTCTTC.

CDR3 loop: CASSLGRGRGFYGYTF. The CDR3, as DNA: TGTGCCAGCAGCTTAGGACGAGGCAGGGGATTTTATGGCTACACCTTC. The chain combines TRBV7-8 with TRBJ1-2; a possible D gene is TRBD1 (6 bases). Looked up from germline, CDR1 is SGHVS and CDR2 is FQNEAQ. CDR3 size: 16 residues. Trimming pared 1 base from V and 5 bases from J, leaving 17 bases between.

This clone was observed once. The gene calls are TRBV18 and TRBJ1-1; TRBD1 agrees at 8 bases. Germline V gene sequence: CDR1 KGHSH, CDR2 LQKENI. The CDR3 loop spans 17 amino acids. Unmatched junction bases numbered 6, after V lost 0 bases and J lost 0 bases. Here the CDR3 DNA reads TGTGCCAGCTCACCACCCAACAGGGGGACGTTGAACACTGAAGCTTTCTTT. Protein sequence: CASSPPNRGTLNTEAFF.

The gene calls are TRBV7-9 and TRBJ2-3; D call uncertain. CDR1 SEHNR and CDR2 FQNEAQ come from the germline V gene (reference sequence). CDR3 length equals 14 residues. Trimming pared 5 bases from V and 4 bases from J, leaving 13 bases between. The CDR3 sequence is CASSRRHPSDTQYF. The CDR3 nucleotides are TGTGCCAGCAGCCGCCGACATCCCTCAGATACGCAGTATTTT.

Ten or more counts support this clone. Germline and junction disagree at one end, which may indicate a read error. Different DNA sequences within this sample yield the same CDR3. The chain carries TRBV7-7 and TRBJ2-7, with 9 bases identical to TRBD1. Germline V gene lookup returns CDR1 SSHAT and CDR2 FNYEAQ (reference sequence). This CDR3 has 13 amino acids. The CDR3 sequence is CASSRDRGDEQYF. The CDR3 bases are TGTGCTAGCAGCCGTGACAGGGGGGACGAGCAGTACTTC.

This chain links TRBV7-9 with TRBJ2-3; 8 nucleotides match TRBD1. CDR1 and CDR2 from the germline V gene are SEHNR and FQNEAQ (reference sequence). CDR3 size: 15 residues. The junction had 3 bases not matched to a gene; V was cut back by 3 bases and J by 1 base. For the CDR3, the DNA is TGTGCCAGCAGCTTTTCAGGGGGCGGCACAGATACGCAGTATTTT. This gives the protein CASSFSGGGTDTQYF.

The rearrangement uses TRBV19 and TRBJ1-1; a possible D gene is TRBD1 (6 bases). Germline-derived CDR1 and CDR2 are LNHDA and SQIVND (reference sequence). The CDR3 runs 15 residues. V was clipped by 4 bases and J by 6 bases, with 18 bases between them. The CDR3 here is CASSTLGGGGAEAFF. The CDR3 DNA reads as TGTGCCAGTAGTACCCTAGGAGGGGGGGGAGCTGAAGCTTTCTTT.

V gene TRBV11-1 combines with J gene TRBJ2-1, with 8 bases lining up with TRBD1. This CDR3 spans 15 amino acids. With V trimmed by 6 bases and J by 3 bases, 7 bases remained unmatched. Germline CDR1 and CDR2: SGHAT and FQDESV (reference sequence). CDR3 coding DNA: TGTGCCAGCAGACCGACAGGGGAGGACTACAATGAGCAGTTCTTC. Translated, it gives CASRPTGEDYNEQFF.

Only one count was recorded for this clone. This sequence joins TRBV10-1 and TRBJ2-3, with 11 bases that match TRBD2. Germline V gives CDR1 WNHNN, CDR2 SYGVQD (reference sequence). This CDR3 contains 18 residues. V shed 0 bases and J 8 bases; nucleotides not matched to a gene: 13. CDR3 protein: CASSESPLLAGALPTQYF. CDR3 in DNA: TGCGCCAGCAGTGAGTCGCCCCTACTAGCGGGAGCCCTCCCTACGCAGTATTTT.

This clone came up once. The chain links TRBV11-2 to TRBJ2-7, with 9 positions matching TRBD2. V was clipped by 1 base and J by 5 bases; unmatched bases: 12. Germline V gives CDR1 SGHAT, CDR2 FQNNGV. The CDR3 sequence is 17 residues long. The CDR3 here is CASSLGLDIGTSHEQYF. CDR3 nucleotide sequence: TGTGCCAGCAGCTTAGGCCTTGATATAGGGACTAGCCACGAGCAGTACTTC. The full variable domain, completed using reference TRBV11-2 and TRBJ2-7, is EAGVAQSPRYKIIEKRQSVAFWCNPISGHATLYWYQQILGQGPKLLIQFQNNGVVDDSQLPKDRFSAERLKGVDSTLKIQPAKLEDSAVYLCASSLGLDIGTSHEQYFGPGTRLTVT.

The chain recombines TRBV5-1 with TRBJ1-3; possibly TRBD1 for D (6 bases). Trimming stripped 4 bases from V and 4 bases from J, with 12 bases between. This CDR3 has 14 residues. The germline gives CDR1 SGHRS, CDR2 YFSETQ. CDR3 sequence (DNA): TGCGCCAGCAGCCCGGACAGTCCCGGAAACACCATATATTTT. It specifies CASSPDSPGNTIYF.

The CDR3 DNA sequence: TGTGCCAGTAGGGGGACTAGCGGGGGGAGGGAGACCCAGTACTTC. It translates to CASRGTSGGRETQYF. The chain couples TRBV19 to TRBJ2-5; 15 bases align to TRBD2. After removal of 6 bases from V and 5 bases from J, the junction contained 4 bases not matched to a gene. Germline-derived CDR1 and CDR2 are LNHDA and SQIVND (reference sequence). There are 15 residues in the CDR3.

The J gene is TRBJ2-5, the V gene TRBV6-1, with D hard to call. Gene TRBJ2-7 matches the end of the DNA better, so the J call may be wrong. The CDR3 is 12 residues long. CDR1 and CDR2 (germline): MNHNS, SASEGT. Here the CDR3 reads CASSDRLYEQYF. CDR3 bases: TGTGCCAGCAGTGACCGCCTCTACGAGCAGTACTTC.

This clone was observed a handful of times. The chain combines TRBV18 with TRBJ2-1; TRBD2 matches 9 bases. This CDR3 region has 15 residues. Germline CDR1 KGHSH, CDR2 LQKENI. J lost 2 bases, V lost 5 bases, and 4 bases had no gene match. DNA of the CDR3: TGTGCCAGCTCAGGACTAGCGAGGACCTACAATGAGCAGTTCTTC. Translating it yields CASSGLARTYNEQFF.

The DNA for the CDR3 is TGTGCCACCAGCAGAGGAGGAGGGTTAGAGTATGGCTACACCTTC. Residues: CATSRGGGLEYGYTF. This chain connects TRBV15 to TRBJ1-2; D call uncertain. CDR1 and CDR2 (germline): LNHNV, YYDKDF (reference sequence). Trimming removed 1 base at V and 5 bases at J, with 14 bases between. The CDR3 runs to 15 residues.

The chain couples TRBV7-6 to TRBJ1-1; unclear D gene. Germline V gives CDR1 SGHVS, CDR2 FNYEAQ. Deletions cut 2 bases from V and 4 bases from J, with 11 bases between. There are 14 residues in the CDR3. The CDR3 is CASSLSRRTTEAFF. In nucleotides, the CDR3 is TGTGCCAGCAGCTTATCTCGGAGGACCACTGAAGCTTTCTTT.